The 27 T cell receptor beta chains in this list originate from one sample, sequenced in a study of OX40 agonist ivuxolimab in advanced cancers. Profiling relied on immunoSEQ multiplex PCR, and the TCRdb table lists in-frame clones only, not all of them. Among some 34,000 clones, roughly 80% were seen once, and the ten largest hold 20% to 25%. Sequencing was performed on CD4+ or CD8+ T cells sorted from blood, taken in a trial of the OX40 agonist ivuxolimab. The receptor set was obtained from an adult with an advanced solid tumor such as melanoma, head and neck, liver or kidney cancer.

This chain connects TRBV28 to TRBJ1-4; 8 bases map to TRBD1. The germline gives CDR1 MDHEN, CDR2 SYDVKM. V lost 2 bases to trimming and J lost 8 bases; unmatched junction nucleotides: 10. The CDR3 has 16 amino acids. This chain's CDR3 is CASSLRETGGEEKLFF. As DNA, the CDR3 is TGTGCCAGCAGTTTACGGGAAACAGGGGGGGAAGAAAAACTGTTTTTT.

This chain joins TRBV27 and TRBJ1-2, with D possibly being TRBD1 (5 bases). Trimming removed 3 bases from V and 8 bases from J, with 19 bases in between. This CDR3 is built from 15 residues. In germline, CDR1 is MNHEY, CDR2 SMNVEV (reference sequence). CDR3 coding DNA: TGTGCCAGCAGTTTTGCCCCCTCGCAGGGAGGAGGCTACACCTTC. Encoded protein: CASSFAPSQGGGYTF.

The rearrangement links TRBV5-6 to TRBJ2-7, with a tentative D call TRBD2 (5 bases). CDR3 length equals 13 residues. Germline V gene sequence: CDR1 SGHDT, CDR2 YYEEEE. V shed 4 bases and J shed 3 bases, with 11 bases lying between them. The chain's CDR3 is CASSLGRDYEQYF. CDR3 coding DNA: TGTGCCAGCAGCCTCGGACGGGACTACGAGCAGTACTTC.

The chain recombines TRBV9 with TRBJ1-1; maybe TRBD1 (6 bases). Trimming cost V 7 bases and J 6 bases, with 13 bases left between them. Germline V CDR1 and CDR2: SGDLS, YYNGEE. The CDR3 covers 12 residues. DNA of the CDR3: TGTGCCAGCGCGGAGGGGGACGCTGAAGCTTTCTTT. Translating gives CASAEGDAEAFF. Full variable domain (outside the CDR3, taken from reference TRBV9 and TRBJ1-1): DSGVTQTPKHLITATGQRVTLRCSPRSGDLSVYWYQQSLDQGLQFLIQYYNGEERAKGNILERFSAQQFPDLHSELNLSSLELGDSALYFCASAEGDAEAFFGQGTRLTVV.

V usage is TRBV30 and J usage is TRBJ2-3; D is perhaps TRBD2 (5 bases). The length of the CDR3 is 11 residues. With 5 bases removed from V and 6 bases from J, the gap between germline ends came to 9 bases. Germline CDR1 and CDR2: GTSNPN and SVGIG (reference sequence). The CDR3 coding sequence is TGTGCCTGGGAGACGGGGGATACGCAGTATTTT. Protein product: CAWETGDTQYF.

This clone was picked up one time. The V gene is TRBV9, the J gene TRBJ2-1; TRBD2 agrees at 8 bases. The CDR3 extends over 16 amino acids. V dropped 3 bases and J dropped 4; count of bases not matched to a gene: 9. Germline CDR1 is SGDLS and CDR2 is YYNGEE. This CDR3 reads CASSAASAGAYNEQFF. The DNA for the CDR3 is TGTGCCAGCAGCGCTGCTTCAGCGGGAGCTTACAATGAGCAGTTCTTC.

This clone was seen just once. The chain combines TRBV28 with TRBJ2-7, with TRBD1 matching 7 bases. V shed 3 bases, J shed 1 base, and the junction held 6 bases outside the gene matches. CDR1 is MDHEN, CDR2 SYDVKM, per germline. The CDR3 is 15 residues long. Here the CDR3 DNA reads TGTGCCAGCAGTTTGTACAGGGGTGGGTCCTACGAGCAGTACTTC. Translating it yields CASSLYRGGSYEQYF.

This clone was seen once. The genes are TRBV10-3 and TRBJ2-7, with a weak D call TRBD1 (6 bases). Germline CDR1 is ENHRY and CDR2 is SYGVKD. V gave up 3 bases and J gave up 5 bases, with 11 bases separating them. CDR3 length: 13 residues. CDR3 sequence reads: CAISEQGRDEQYF. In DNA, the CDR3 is TGTGCCATCAGTGAACAGGGAAGAGACGAGCAGTACTTC.

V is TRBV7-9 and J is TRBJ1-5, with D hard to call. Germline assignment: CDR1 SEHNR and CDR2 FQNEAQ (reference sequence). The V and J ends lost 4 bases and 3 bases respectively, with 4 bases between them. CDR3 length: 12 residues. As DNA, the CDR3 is TGTGCCAGCAGCTCCCTCAATCAGCCCCAGCATTTT. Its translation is CASSSLNQPQHF. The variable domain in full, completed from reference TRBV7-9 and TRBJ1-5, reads DTGVSQNPRHKITKRGQNVTFRCDPISEHNRLYWYRQTLGQGPEFLTYFQNEAQLEKSRLLSDRFSAERPKGSFSTLEIQRTEQGDSAMYLCASSSLNQPQHFGDGTRLSIL.

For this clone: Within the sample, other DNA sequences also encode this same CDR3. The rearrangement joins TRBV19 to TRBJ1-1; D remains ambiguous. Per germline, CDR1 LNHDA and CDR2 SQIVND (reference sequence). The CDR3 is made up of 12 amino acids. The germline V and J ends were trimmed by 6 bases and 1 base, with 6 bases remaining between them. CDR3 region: CASSLGNTEAFF. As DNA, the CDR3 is TGTGCCAGTAGCCTCGGGAACACTGAAGCTTTCTTT.

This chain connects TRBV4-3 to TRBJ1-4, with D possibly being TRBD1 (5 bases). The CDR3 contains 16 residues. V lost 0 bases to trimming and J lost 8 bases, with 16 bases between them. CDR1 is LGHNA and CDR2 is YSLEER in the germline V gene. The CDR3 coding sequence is TGCGCCAGCAGCCAAGATTGGGGGGACGGAGACGAAAAACTGTTTTTT. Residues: CASSQDWGDGDEKLFF.

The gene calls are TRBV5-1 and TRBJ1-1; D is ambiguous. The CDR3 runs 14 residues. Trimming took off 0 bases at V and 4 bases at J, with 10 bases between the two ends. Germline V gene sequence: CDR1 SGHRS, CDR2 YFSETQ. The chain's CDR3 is CASSLDGGSTEAFF. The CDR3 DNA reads TGCGCCAGCAGCTTGGACGGAGGGAGCACTGAAGCTTTCTTT.

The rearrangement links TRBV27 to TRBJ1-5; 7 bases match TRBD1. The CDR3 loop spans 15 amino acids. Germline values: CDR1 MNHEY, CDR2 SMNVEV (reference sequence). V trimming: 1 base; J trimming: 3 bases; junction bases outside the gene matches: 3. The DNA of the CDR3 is TGTGCCAGCAGTTTATTCGGACAGGTCAATCAGCCCCAGCATTTT. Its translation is CASSLFGQVNQPQHF.

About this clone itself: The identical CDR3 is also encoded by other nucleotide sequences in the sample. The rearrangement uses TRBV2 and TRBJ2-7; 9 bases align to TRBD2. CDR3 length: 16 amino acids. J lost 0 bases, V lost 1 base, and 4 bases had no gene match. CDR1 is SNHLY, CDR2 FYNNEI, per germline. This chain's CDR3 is CASSEGTSGFSYEQYF. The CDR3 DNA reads TGTGCCAGCAGTGAAGGAACTAGCGGGTTCTCCTACGAGCAGTACTTC.

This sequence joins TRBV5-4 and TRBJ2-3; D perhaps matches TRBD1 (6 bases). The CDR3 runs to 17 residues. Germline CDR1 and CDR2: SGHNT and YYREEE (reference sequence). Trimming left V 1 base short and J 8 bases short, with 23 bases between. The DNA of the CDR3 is TGTGCCAGCAGCTTGAATCACTGGCCAGGGGCAGGTACTACGCAGTATTTT. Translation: CASSLNHWPGAGTTQYF.

This CDR3 reads CASSQDRGLVYGYTF. CDR3 bases: TGCGCCAGCAGCCAAGATCGGGGGTTGGTCTATGGCTACACCTTC. J is TRBJ1-2 and V is TRBV4-3; D may be TRBD1 (5 bases). Germline V gene lookup returns CDR1 LGHNA and CDR2 YSLEER. V was pared by 0 bases and J by 4 bases, with 12 bases between. The CDR3 contains 15 residues.

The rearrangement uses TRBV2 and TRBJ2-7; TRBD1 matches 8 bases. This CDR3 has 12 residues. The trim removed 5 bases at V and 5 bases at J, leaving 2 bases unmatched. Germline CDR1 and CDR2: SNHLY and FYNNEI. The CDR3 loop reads CASSSGQDEQYF. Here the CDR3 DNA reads TGTGCCAGCAGTTCGGGACAGGACGAGCAGTACTTC.

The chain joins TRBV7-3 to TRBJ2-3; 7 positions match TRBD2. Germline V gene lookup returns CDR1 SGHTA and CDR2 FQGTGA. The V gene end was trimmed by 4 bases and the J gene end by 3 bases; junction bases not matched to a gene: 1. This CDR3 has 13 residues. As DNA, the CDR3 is TGTGCCAGCAGCTCCGGGGGGACAGATACGCAGTATTTT. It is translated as CASSSGGTDTQYF.

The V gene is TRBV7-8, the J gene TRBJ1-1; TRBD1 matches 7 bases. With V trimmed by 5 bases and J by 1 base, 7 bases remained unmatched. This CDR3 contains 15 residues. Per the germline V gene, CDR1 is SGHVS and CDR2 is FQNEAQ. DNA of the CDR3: TGTGCCAGCAGCCTTAGCAACAGGGGGAACACTGAAGCTTTCTTT. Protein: CASSLSNRGNTEAFF. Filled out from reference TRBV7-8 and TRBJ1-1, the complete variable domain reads GAGVSQSPRYKVAKRGQDVALRCDPISGHVSLFWYQQALGQGPEFLTYFQNEAQLDKSGLPSDRFFAERPEGSVSTLKIQRTQQEDSAVYLCASSLSNRGNTEAFFGQGTRLTVV.

The CDR3 here is CASSLVPDRGIHEQYF. The DNA of the CDR3 is TGTGCCAGCAGCTTAGTCCCGGACAGGGGAATCCACGAGCAGTACTTC. V usage is TRBV5-6 and J usage is TRBJ2-7; 9 positions agree with TRBD1. Per germline, CDR1 SGHDT and CDR2 YYEEEE. The V and J ends lost 2 bases and 5 bases, in that order; junction bases with no gene match: 11. The CDR3 runs to 16 residues.

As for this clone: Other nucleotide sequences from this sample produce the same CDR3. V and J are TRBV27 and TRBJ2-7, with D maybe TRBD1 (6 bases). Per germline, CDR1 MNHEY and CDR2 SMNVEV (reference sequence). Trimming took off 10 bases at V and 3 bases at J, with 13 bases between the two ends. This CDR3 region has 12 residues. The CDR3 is CATQGPRYEQYF. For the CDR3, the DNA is TGTGCCACACAGGGACCCCGCTACGAGCAGTACTTC.

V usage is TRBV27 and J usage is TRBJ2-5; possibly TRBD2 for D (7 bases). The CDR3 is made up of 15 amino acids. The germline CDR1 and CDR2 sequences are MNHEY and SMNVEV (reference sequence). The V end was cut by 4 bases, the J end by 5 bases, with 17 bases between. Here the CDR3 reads CASSSYREGGETQYF. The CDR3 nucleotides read TGTGCCAGCAGTTCCTACAGGGAGGGAGGGGAGACCCAGTACTTC.

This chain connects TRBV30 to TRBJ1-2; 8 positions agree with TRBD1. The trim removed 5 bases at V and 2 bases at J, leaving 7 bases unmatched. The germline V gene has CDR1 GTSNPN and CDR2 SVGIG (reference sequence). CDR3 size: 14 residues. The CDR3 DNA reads TGTGCCTGGGGCGGACAGGGCCCCAACTATGGCTACACCTTC. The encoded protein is CAWGGQGPNYGYTF.

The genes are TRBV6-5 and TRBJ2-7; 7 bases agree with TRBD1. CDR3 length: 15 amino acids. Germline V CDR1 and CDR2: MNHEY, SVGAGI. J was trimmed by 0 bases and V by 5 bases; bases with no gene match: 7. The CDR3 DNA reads TGTGCCAGCAGTACAAGGGACAGCTACTCCTACGAGCAGTACTTC. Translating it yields CASSTRDSYSYEQYF.

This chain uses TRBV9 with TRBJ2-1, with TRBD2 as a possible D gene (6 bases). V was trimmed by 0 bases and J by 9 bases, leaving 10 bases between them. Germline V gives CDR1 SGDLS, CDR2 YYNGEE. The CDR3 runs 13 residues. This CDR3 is CASSVDGGGEQFF. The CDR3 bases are TGTGCCAGCAGCGTAGACGGGGGAGGTGAGCAGTTCTTC.

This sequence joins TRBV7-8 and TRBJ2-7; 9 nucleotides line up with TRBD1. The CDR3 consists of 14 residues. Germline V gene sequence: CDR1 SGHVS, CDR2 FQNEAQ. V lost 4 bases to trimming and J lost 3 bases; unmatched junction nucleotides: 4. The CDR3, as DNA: TGTGCCAGCAGCTCCACAGGGGGCGGCTACGAGCAGTACTTC. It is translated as CASSSTGGGYEQYF.

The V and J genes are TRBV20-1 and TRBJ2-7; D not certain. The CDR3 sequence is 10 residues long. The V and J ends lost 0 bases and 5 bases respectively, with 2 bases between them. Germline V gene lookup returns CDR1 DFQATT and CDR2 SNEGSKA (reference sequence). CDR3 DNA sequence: TGCAGTGCTAGAGAGGACGAGCAGTACTTC. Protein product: CSAREDEQYF.